These 19 T cell receptor delta chains were all obtained from the same sample, sequenced in a study of gamma-delta T cells after stem cell transplantation. TCRdb re-analyzed the RT-PCR reads via CATT. The sample has about 1,100 delta-chain clones, about 16% seen once; the top ten hold 40% to 45%. The sample taken for sequencing was gamma-delta T cells. The origin of the receptors is a human donor. It is not recorded whose cells these are; they may come from a transplant donor.

Concerning this clone: This likely came from a read error, as a far larger clone is one base away. This chain links TRDV2 with TRDJ1; D not resolved. V was clipped by 0 bases and J by 4 bases, with 14 bases between them. The CDR3 length is 15 residues. CDR1 GEAIGNYY and CDR2 EKD come from the germline V gene. CDR3 bases: TGTGCCTGTGACACCATTGTGTCGCGGGGCGATAAACTCATCTTT. This codes for CACDTIVSRGDKLIF.

This clone was counted only a few times. A far larger clone is just one base off, so this is likely a read error. Other nucleotide sequences in the sample specify the same CDR3. The V call is TRDV2, the J call TRDJ1; D tentatively fits TRDD2 or TRDD3 (7 bases each). Trimming cost V 3 bases and J 2 bases, with 24 bases left between them. The CDR3 is 18 residues long. Germline loops: CDR1 GEAIGNYY, CDR2 EKD. The CDR3 loop is CACDLIPTATGDTDKLIF. The CDR3, as DNA: TGTGCCTGTGACTTGATTCCTACCGCTACTGGGGATACCGATAAACTCATCTTT.

This clone turned up a few times. A far larger clone lies a single base away; this is likely a read error. Other DNA sequences in the sample encode the same CDR3. This chain joins TRDV2 and TRDJ1; TRDD3 agrees at 7 bases. The germline V gene encodes CDR1 GEAIGNYY and CDR2 EKD. V was clipped by 2 bases and J by 2 bases; unmatched bases: 16. The CDR3 is 18 amino acids. The CDR3 sequence is CACDMIPTATGDTDKLIF. The CDR3 region has the DNA TGTGCCTGTGACATGATTCCGACCGCTACTGGGGATACCGATAAACTCATCTTT.

Concerning this clone: TCRdb shows a much larger clone's protein in place of this DNA's translation, and the two differ at residue 8, likely through a read error; the protein shown is translated from the DNA. The CDR3 reads CACDSVGEYNPDKLIF. CDR3 coding DNA: TGTGCCTGTGACAGCGTTGGGGAATACAACCCCGATAAACTCATCTTT. This sequence joins TRDV2 and TRDJ1; TRDD3 is a possible D gene (5 bases). V lost 2 bases and J 3 bases, leaving 18 bases between the germline ends. The CDR3 runs to 16 residues. CDR1 is GEAIGNYY, CDR2 EKD, per germline.

Comments on this clone: A far larger clone is one base from this, pointing to a likely read error. Other nucleotide sequences in the sample specify the same CDR3. The chain has TRDV2 and TRDJ1, with a possible D match to TRDD3 (6 bases). V was trimmed by 0 bases and J by 5 bases, leaving 18 bases between them. The germline gives CDR1 GEAIGNYY, CDR2 EKD. The CDR3 has 16 residues. In DNA form, the CDR3 reads TGTGCCTGTGACACCGTGGGGGGGACCTTGGGTGATAAACTCATCTTT. The encoded protein is CACDTVGGTLGDKLIF.

On this clone itself: The protein given by TCRdb reflects a much larger clone and differs at residue 4 from this DNA's translation, likely from a read error; the protein shown is the DNA's translation. The V and J genes are TRDV2 and TRDJ1; 9 bases align to TRDD3. J gave up 0 bases and V 5 bases, and 12 bases lay outside the gene matches. Germline CDR1 and CDR2: GEAIGNYY and EKD. The CDR3 is 17 residues long. CDR3 amino acids: CACVPVLGDSHTDKLIF. In DNA, the CDR3 is TGTGCCTGTGTCCCAGTACTGGGGGACTCACACACCGATAAACTCATCTTT.

Concerning this clone: It differs at one base from a far larger clone, so likely a read error. Other DNA sequences in this specimen translate into the identical CDR3. The J gene is TRDJ3, the V gene TRDV2; TRDD3 aligns across 11 bases. The CDR3 has 22 amino acids. Germline lookup yields CDR1 GEAIGNYY and CDR2 EKD. Trimming took 0 bases from V and 12 from J; bases not matched to a gene: 24. The CDR3 region is CACDTVLLGDTEGEGVDRQMFF. CDR3 bases: TGTGCCTGTGACACCGTCCTCCTGGGGGATACTGAGGGCGAGGGTGTGGACCGACAGATGTTTTTC.

Turning to this clone: A far larger clone differs by one base, so this is likely a read error. Additional DNA sequences in this sample encode the identical CDR3. The chain links TRDV2 to TRDJ1; 9 bases fit TRDD3. Germline loops: CDR1 GEAIGNYY, CDR2 EKD. The CDR3 extends over 17 amino acids. CDR3 loop: CACDTLLGDPYTDKLIF. In DNA form, the CDR3 reads TGTGCCTGCGACACTTTACTGGGGGACCCGTACACCGATAAACTCATCTTT.

As to this clone: The protein TCRdb lists belongs to a much larger clone and differs from this DNA's translation at residue 6, which points to a read error; the protein shown is made from the DNA. V usage is TRDV2 and J usage is TRDJ1, with a tentative D call TRDD3 (6 bases). The V gene lost 4 bases and the J gene lost 0 bases, with 20 bases spanning the gap. Germline V lookup: CDR1 GEAIGNYY, CDR2 EKD. CDR3 size: 17 residues. The CDR3 DNA sequence: TGTGCCTGTGAAGAGGTGGGGGTTCAGGGCAACACCGATAAACTCATCTTT. Translating gives CACEEVGVQGNTDKLIF.

In regard to this clone: It is likely a read error: a sequence one base away is far more abundant. This sample also contains other DNA sequences that code for the same CDR3. V gene TRDV2 combines with J gene TRDJ1; D could derive from TRDD2 or TRDD3 (7 bases each). CDR3 length equals 19 residues. CDR1 GEAIGNYY and CDR2 EKD come from the germline V gene. The germline V and J ends were trimmed by 1 base and 4 bases, with 27 bases remaining between them. In nucleotides, the CDR3 is TGTGCCTGTGACACGGCGGGCTTTCCTACTGGGGCCTATGGCGATAAACTCATCTTT. This gives the protein CACDTAGFPTGAYGDKLIF.

This clone was recorded a few times. A far larger clone is a single base away, which makes a read error likely. The rearrangement uses TRDV2 and TRDJ1; D is ambiguous. The CDR3 runs to 15 residues. The V end was cut by 0 bases, the J end by 0 bases, with 10 bases between. Per the germline V gene, CDR1 is GEAIGNYY and CDR2 is EKD. In DNA, the CDR3 is TGTGCCTGTGACACCGCGGGGCCGGACACCGATAAACTCATCTTT. Its translation: CACDTAGPDTDKLIF.

A remark on this clone: A read error likely explains this, since a far larger clone differs by one base. The chain couples TRDV2 to TRDJ1, with 8 bases aligning to TRDD3. Per germline, CDR1 GEAIGNYY and CDR2 EKD. Trimming removed 3 bases from V and 5 bases from J; junction bases left unmatched: 34. The CDR3 sequence is 23 residues long. The CDR3 sequence: CACDPMESSLPGGLRPGSDKLIF. The CDR3 DNA reads as TGTGCCTGTGACCCAATGGAATCCTCCCTACCTGGGGGACTCCGGCCGGGATCGGATAAACTCATCTTT.

This clone has just a few counts. The gene calls are TRDV2 and TRDJ1; 9 bases are shared with TRDD3. The CDR3 runs 18 residues. After removal of 2 bases from V and 0 bases from J, the junction contained 12 bases not matched to a gene. CDR1 is GEAIGNYY, CDR2 EKD, per germline. Here the CDR3 DNA reads TGTGCCTGTGACAGGCTCCCTGTACTGGGGGAGGACACCGATAAACTCATCTTT. Protein sequence: CACDRLPVLGEDTDKLIF.

With respect to this clone: With only one base between it and a far larger clone, this is likely a read error. The J gene is TRDJ1, the V gene TRDV2; D might be TRDD2 (6 bases). The germline V gene encodes CDR1 GEAIGNYY and CDR2 EKD. The CDR3 covers 25 residues. V lost 0 bases, J lost 0 bases, and 40 bases lay in between. The CDR3 reads CACDTVLQEPSTSGVWGFYTDKLIF. The DNA for the CDR3 is TGTGCCTGTGACACCGTCCTACAAGAGCCGTCGACAAGCGGGGTTTGGGGTTTTTACACCGATAAACTCATCTTT.

There are a few counts of this clone. The J gene is TRDJ1, the V gene TRDV2, with 8 bases matching TRDD3. Losses at the gene ends were 3 bases for V and 2 bases for J; bases not matched to a gene: 28. The CDR3 sequence is 22 residues long. Germline V gene lookup returns CDR1 GEAIGNYY and CDR2 EKD. CDR3 bases: TGTGCCTGTGACTTGATGTCGGCGGGGCTGGGGGACCCGTACCTTCCGACCGATAAACTCATCTTT. This gives the protein CACDLMSAGLGDPYLPTDKLIF.

This clone is categorized as large (0.1 to 1%). Other DNA sequences in this specimen translate into the identical CDR3. V and J are TRDV2 and TRDJ1; 11 nucleotides align to TRDD3. CDR3 length equals 21 residues. With 0 bases clipped from V and 0 bases from J, the junction kept 17 bases outside the gene matches. In germline, CDR1 is GEAIGNYY, CDR2 EKD. CDR3 sequence: CACDTVSLLGDRRGNTDKLIF. Here the CDR3 DNA reads TGTGCCTGTGACACCGTGTCACTACTGGGGGATAGAAGGGGGAACACCGATAAACTCATCTTT.

A remark on this clone: This DNA's translation differs at residue 7 from TCRdb's protein, which comes from a much larger clone; a read error is likely, and the protein shown is translated from the DNA. The chain carries TRDV2 and TRDJ1; 10 nucleotides agree with TRDD3. After removal of 1 base from V and 4 bases from J, the junction contained 8 bases not matched to a gene. CDR1 GEAIGNYY and CDR2 EKD come from the germline V gene. The CDR3 loop spans 16 amino acids. CDR3 bases: TGTGCCTGTGACACGGTGGAACTGGGGGATGTCGATAAACTCATCTTT. Amino acid sequence: CACDTVELGDVDKLIF.

About this clone itself: A far larger clone is one base from this, pointing to a likely read error. This sample includes further DNA sequences coding for the same CDR3. This sequence joins TRDV2 and TRDJ3, with 7 bases identical to TRDD3. CDR3 length: 25 amino acids. Germline CDR1 is GEAIGNYY and CDR2 is EKD. CDR3 protein: CACDTVVKEGLGGPASSWDTRQMFF. DNA of the CDR3: TGCGCCTGTGACACCGTCGTGAAGGAAGGGCTGGGGGGCCCGGCGAGCTCCTGGGACACCCGACAGATGTTTTTC.

About this clone: TCRdb's protein for this DNA is that of a much larger clone and differs from the translation at residue 13, likely a read error; the protein shown is the DNA translation. CDR3 coding DNA: TGTGCCTGTGACAGCGTTGGGGGATACAACCCCGATAATCTCATCTTT. It translates to CACDSVGGYNPDNLIF. V usage is TRDV2 and J usage is TRDJ1; 10 nucleotides line up with TRDD3. CDR1 and CDR2 (germline): GEAIGNYY, EKD. This CDR3 comprises 16 residues.